The entry below gives a single TCR beta chain sequence along with its context. Its antigen is unidentified. This entry belongs to a study of long-term antiretroviral therapy in people with HIV. Background on the study: Samples from the earliest time points predate the 2015 immediate-ART recommendation by about a decade.

Study-level results: Pre-ART-expanded clones dominated the repertoire at all time points. Information on adherence to ART, viral resistance or therapy changes was unavailable. Post-treatment diversity went higher with ART but stayed below transplant donor controls.

They ran version v3.0 of the immunoSEQ assay at survey level. Assay used: immunoSEQ multiplex PCR; TCRdb lists only in-frame clones, some missing. In the table there are approximately 30,000 clones, 95% to 98% of which are singletons. From germline, CDR1 is GTSNPN and CDR2 SVGIG (reference sequence). The CDR3 is made up of 13 amino acids. V dropped 4 bases and J dropped 5; count of bases not matched to a gene: 3. The V call is TRBV30, the J call TRBJ1-1, with TRBD1 identical over 11 bases. Sequencing was performed on unsorted PBMCs, taken 7.6 years after starting antiretroviral therapy. The origin of this receptor is a man aged 25 to 40 with HIV. The CDR3 nucleotides are TGTGCCTGGAAGGACAGGGGGCGTACTGAAGCTTTCTTT. Translating gives CAWKDRGRTEAFF.